The 29 T cell receptor beta chains below all came from one sample that was sequenced in a study of blood T cell repertoires in COVID-19. Some clones are missing from TCRdb's copy, which holds only in-frame ones; the method was immunoSEQ multiplex PCR. The top ten hold 7.5% to 10% of the sample, which has fewer than 350,000 clones, 87% seen once. The sequenced sample was peripheral blood. These receptors came from a young man with COVID-19, enrolled during active disease.

The rearrangement uses TRBV7-2 and TRBJ2-5, with 13 nucleotides matching TRBD2. Germline loops: CDR1 SGHTA, CDR2 FQGNSA. Unmatched junction bases numbered 16, after V lost 0 bases and J lost 3 bases. CDR3 length equals 21 residues. The CDR3 region has the DNA TGTGCCAGCAGCTTAGCGCTCACTAGCGGGGGGGCCGCCCGGATTGAAGAGACCCAGTACTTC. Protein product: CASSLALTSGGAARIEETQYF.

This clone has more than one count but fewer than ten. DNA for the CDR3: TGTGCCAGCTCACCACGAGCAGGACAATTGAACACTGAAGCTTTCTTT. Protein sequence: CASSPRAGQLNTEAFF. The gene calls are TRBV18 and TRBJ1-1; D is possibly TRBD1 (5 bases). The V gene lost 1 base and the J gene lost 0 bases, with 12 bases spanning the gap. CDR3 length equals 16 residues. CDR1 and CDR2 from the germline V gene are KGHSH and LQKENI.

The chain employs TRBV5-1 and TRBJ1-1; 10 nucleotides match TRBD1. This CDR3 is 14 amino acids long. V dropped 3 bases and J dropped 8; count of bases not matched to a gene: 7. Germline V CDR1 and CDR2: SGHRS, YFSETQ. CDR3 in DNA: TGCGCCAGCAGCTCCGGGACAGGGGCCCCCGAAGCTTTCTTT. Protein sequence: CASSSGTGAPEAFF.

The chain uses TRBV7-6 and TRBJ2-2, with 9 positions matching TRBD1. There are 16 residues in the CDR3. V lost 8 bases to trimming and J lost 4 bases; unmatched junction nucleotides: 11. Germline values: CDR1 SGHVS, CDR2 FNYEAQ. The CDR3 DNA reads TGTGCCAGCGGAGTACAGGGGGCGTCTTTCACCGGGGAGCTGTTTTTT. Its protein is CASGVQGASFTGELFF.

This chain uses TRBV6-5 with TRBJ2-1; 7 positions match TRBD1. CDR1 is MNHEY, CDR2 SVGAGI, per germline. Trimming at V came to 2 bases and at J to 0 bases, leaving 4 bases not matched to a gene. The CDR3 consists of 16 residues. CDR3 sequence (DNA): TGTGCCAGCAGTTACGGCAGGGGGTTCTCCTACAATGAGCAGTTCTTC. The encoded protein is CASSYGRGFSYNEQFF.

This clone has at least ten counts. V gene TRBV6-4 combines with J gene TRBJ2-1, with 10 bases that match TRBD2. This CDR3 region has 16 residues. J gave up 4 bases and V 2 bases, and 5 bases lay outside the gene matches. Germline-derived CDR1 and CDR2 are MRHNA and SNTAGT. CDR3 protein: CASSDEAGGQYNEQFF. The CDR3 DNA reads TGTGCCAGCAGTGACGAAGCGGGGGGGCAATACAATGAGCAGTTCTTC.

A single count supports this clone. The J gene is TRBJ1-5, the V gene TRBV28; possible D gene TRBD1, 6 bases. V was trimmed by 5 bases and J by 3 bases, leaving 14 bases between them. Per germline, CDR1 MDHEN and CDR2 SYDVKM. The CDR3 loop spans 15 amino acids. CDR3 coding DNA: TGTGCCAGCAGTCCTGCGACAGGTCCCAATCAGCCCCAGCATTTT. Its translation: CASSPATGPNQPQHF.

This chain links TRBV13 with TRBJ2-5, with 12 bases matching TRBD2. The J segment lost 4 bases and the V segment lost 4 bases, leaving 7 bases of the junction unmatched. In germline, CDR1 is PRHDT, CDR2 FYEKMQ (reference sequence). The CDR3 is 16 amino acids. The CDR3 protein is CASSSKSGLAGETQYF. Here the CDR3 DNA reads TGTGCCAGCAGCTCAAAATCGGGACTAGCGGGAGAGACCCAGTACTTC.

This chain uses TRBV27 with TRBJ2-7, with 8 bases matching TRBD2. The CDR3 is made up of 12 amino acids. J was trimmed by 5 bases and V by 8 bases; bases with no gene match: 5. Germline-derived CDR1 and CDR2 are MNHEY and SMNVEV (reference sequence). In nucleotides, the CDR3 is TGTGCCAGCGCCGGGACTAGGGACGAGCAGTACTTC. This sequence encodes CASAGTRDEQYF.

This clone appeared once. The chain combines TRBV27 with TRBJ2-7; tentatively, D is TRBD2 (6 bases). Germline CDR1 MNHEY, CDR2 SMNVEV (reference sequence). V lost 6 bases and J 7 bases, leaving 10 bases between the germline ends. The CDR3 covers 11 residues. The DNA for the CDR3 is TGTGCCAGCAGCCTCCGGGGGGAGCAGTACTTC. It specifies CASSLRGEQYF.

This sequence joins TRBV2 and TRBJ2-3; 10 bases agree with TRBD1. Germline V lookup: CDR1 SNHLY, CDR2 FYNNEI. The J segment lost 1 base and the V segment lost 4 bases, leaving 2 bases of the junction unmatched. The length of the CDR3 is 15 residues. Here the CDR3 DNA reads TGTGCCAGCAGTGGGACAGGGGGTCGCACAGATACGCAGTATTTT. Its protein is CASSGTGGRTDTQYF.

J is TRBJ1-3 and V is TRBV11-2; D uncertain. From germline, CDR1 is SGHAT and CDR2 FQNNGV. V shed 1 base and J shed 0 bases, with 7 bases lying between them. This CDR3 region has 15 residues. DNA of the CDR3: TGTGCCAGCAGCTTAGGAGCGACCTCTGGAAACACCATATATTTT. Translating gives CASSLGATSGNTIYF.

A remark on this clone: Other DNA variants within this sample encode the same CDR3. This chain connects TRBV7-2 to TRBJ1-4, with 7 nucleotides matching TRBD1. J was trimmed by 5 bases and V by 8 bases; bases with no gene match: 5. The CDR3 covers 13 residues. CDR1 is SGHTA and CDR2 is FQGNSA in the germline V gene. The CDR3 DNA sequence: TGTGCCAGCTCAGGGGGGCCGAATGAAAAACTGTTTTTT. This translates into CASSGGPNEKLFF.

V gene TRBV27 combines with J gene TRBJ2-7; 10 bases agree with TRBD1. CDR3 length: 15 residues. V was pared by 3 bases and J by 4 bases, with 6 bases of the junction left unmatched. Germline V CDR1 and CDR2: MNHEY, SMNVEV (reference sequence). The CDR3 sequence: CASSLATGGVYEQYF. Written as DNA, the CDR3 is TGTGCCAGCAGTTTGGCGACAGGGGGCGTTTACGAGCAGTACTTC.

J is TRBJ1-1 and V is TRBV11-1, with D possibly being TRBD1 (5 bases). V was clipped by 5 bases and J by 0 bases, with 16 bases between them. Germline CDR1 SGHAT, CDR2 FQDESV (reference sequence). This CDR3 contains 16 residues. CDR3 residues: CASSPGARGVNTEAFF. In DNA, the CDR3 is TGTGCCAGCAGCCCGGGAGCCAGAGGGGTGAACACTGAAGCTTTCTTT. The full variable domain, its missing parts supplied by reference TRBV11-1 and TRBJ1-1, is EAEVAQSPRYKITEKSQAVAFWCDPISGHATLYWYRQILGQGPELLVQFQDESVVDDSQLPKDRFSAERLKGVDSTLKIQPAELGDSAMYLCASSPGARGVNTEAFFGQGTRLTVV.

V is TRBV28 and J is TRBJ2-7, with D possibly matching TRBD1 (6 bases). The germline gives CDR1 MDHEN, CDR2 SYDVKM. CDR3 length: 15 residues. The ends were cut back, 1 base at V and 2 bases at J, with 12 bases in the middle. The chain's CDR3 is CASSLYLQGTYEQYF. The CDR3 DNA is TGTGCCAGCAGTTTATATCTCCAGGGGACCTACGAGCAGTACTTC.

This clone was seen just once. The J gene is TRBJ1-4, the V gene TRBV3-1 (or the pseudogene TRBV3-2), with no clear D. V was trimmed by 0 bases and J by 0 bases, leaving 11 bases between them. This CDR3 has 17 residues. Germline CDR1 and CDR2: LGHDT and YNNKEL (reference sequence). DNA of the CDR3: TGTGCCAGCAGCCAAGATAGGCTGGGCGCAACTAATGAAAAACTGTTTTTT. It encodes CASSQDRLGATNEKLFF.

CDR3: CASSVGQINNEQFF. DNA for the CDR3: TGTGCCAGCAGCGTGGGACAGATTAACAATGAGCAGTTCTTC. The rearrangement joins TRBV5-4 to TRBJ2-1, with 7 bases fitting TRBD1. This CDR3 is built from 14 residues. Losses at the gene ends were 4 bases for V and 5 bases for J; bases not matched to a gene: 6. Per the germline V gene, CDR1 is SGHNT and CDR2 is YYREEE (reference sequence). Together with reference TRBV5-4 and TRBJ2-1, the CDR3 gives the full variable domain: ETGVTQSPTHLIKTRGQQVTLRCSSQSGHNTVSWYQQALGQGPQFIFQYYREEENGRGNFPPRFSGLQFPNYSSELNVNALELDDSALYLCASSVGQINNEQFFGPGTRLTVL.

This chain joins TRBV5-4 and TRBJ1-2, with 9 bases that match TRBD1. Trimming at V came to 4 bases and at J to 2 bases, leaving 6 bases not matched to a gene. Germline V lookup: CDR1 SGHNT, CDR2 YYREEE (reference sequence). This CDR3 spans 15 amino acids. The CDR3 is CASSPRTGENYGYTF. For the CDR3, the DNA is TGTGCCAGCAGCCCGAGGACAGGGGAGAACTATGGCTACACCTTC.

On this clone itself: The sample has other DNA sequences that encode this CDR3 too. The chain links TRBV5-1 to TRBJ2-4; 11 nucleotides agree with TRBD1. V lost 4 bases to trimming and J lost 3 bases; unmatched junction nucleotides: 3. This CDR3 has 15 amino acids. CDR1 SGHRS and CDR2 YFSETQ come from the germline V gene. CDR3 residues: CASSPGQGDKNIQYF. CDR3 coding DNA: TGCGCCAGCAGCCCGGGACAGGGGGACAAAAACATTCAGTACTTC.

This clone was seen once. The chain has TRBV10-3 and TRBJ2-5, with a possible D match to TRBD2 (7 bases). The germline V gene encodes CDR1 ENHRY and CDR2 SYGVKD. Trimming cost V 3 bases and J 4 bases, with 15 bases left between them. The CDR3 loop spans 15 amino acids. The CDR3 DNA reads as TGTGCCATCAGTGATGCGGGGGCGTTGCTAGAGACCCAGTACTTC. This codes for CAISDAGALLETQYF.

The rearrangement joins TRBV24-1 to TRBJ2-2; 7 bases align to TRBD1. Germline assignment: CDR1 KGHDR and CDR2 SFDVKD. V dropped 0 bases and J dropped 5; count of bases not matched to a gene: 2. CDR3 length: 15 amino acids. The CDR3 DNA follows: TGTGCCACCAGTGATTTGACAGGGGTAACCGGGGAGCTGTTTTTT. Encoded protein: CATSDLTGVTGELFF.

The V gene is TRBV28, the J gene TRBJ1-2; maybe TRBD1 (5 bases). Trimming took 6 bases from V and 4 from J, leaving 21 bases between them. In germline, CDR1 is MDHEN, CDR2 SYDVKM. The CDR3 loop spans 16 amino acids. The CDR3 region is CASSPFHSGQGYGYTF. The CDR3 nucleotides are TGTGCCAGCAGCCCGTTTCACAGCGGGCAGGGCTATGGCTACACCTTC.

The chain recombines TRBV6-1 with TRBJ2-7, with a possible D match to TRBD2 (5 bases). This CDR3 has 14 residues. Germline V CDR1 and CDR2: MNHNS, SASEGT. Trimming left V 3 bases short and J 9 bases short, with 18 bases between. The CDR3 here is CASSDATPTAGQYF. The CDR3 nucleotides read TGTGCCAGCAGTGATGCGACTCCCACGGCGGGGCAGTACTTC.

The rearrangement uses TRBV7-8 and TRBJ2-2; perhaps TRBD2 as D (6 bases). V lost 5 bases, J lost 2 bases, and 12 bases lay in between. Germline lookup yields CDR1 SGHVS and CDR2 FQNEAQ. This CDR3 is built from 15 residues. For the CDR3, the DNA is TGTGCCAGCAGCCTCCGGGACTCAAACACCGGGGAGCTGTTTTTT. It is translated as CASSLRDSNTGELFF.

The V gene is TRBV19, the J gene TRBJ2-1, with 7 bases identical to TRBD1. Germline-derived CDR1 and CDR2 are LNHDA and SQIVND (reference sequence). The V segment lost 3 bases and the J segment 3 bases; nucleotides outside the gene matches: 5. CDR3 size: 15 residues. The CDR3 DNA reads TGTGCCAGTAGTATGACAGGGAGCGGCTACAATGAGCAGTTCTTC. It encodes CASSMTGSGYNEQFF.

This clone was seen just once. The gene calls are TRBV5-3 and TRBJ2-7; D is undetermined. TRBV5-3 is assigned to the ORF class and has an uncertain function. V was clipped by 4 bases and J by 2 bases, with 13 bases between them. This CDR3 spans 14 amino acids. The CDR3 is CARSHPGPTYEQYF. In DNA, the CDR3 is TGTGCCAGAAGCCACCCCGGTCCTACCTACGAGCAGTACTTC.

The chain employs TRBV28 and TRBJ2-1; D possibly corresponds to TRBD2 (6 bases). This CDR3 has 15 amino acids. Per germline, CDR1 MDHEN and CDR2 SYDVKM. Between the trimmed V and J ends, which lost 6 bases and 4 bases, there was a span of 16 bases. The CDR3: CASSLAGTVYNEQFF. The CDR3 DNA reads as TGTGCCAGCAGCCTGGCGGGGACTGTGTACAATGAGCAGTTCTTC.

The chain combines TRBV5-6 with TRBJ1-1; no definite D call. The CDR3 covers 13 residues. Trimming pared 0 bases from V and 11 bases from J, leaving 14 bases between. The germline CDR1 and CDR2 sequences are SGHDT and YYEEEE. This chain's CDR3 is CASSLGRSREAFF. CDR3 bases: TGTGCCAGCAGCTTGGGGAGATCCCGGGAGGCTTTCTTT. Full variable domain (outside the CDR3, taken from reference TRBV5-6 and TRBJ1-1): DAGVTQSPTHLIKTRGQQVTLRCSPKSGHDTVSWYQQALGQGPQFIFQYYEEEERQRGNFPDRFSGHQFPNYSSELNVNALLLGDSALYLCASSLGRSREAFFGQGTRLTVV.